One TCR beta chain is described in this entry. CDR1 is MNHEY, CDR2 SMNVEV, per germline (reference sequence). Trimming shortened V by 5 bases and J by 3 bases, and 24 bases separated the two germline ends. CDR3 length: 18 residues. Each patient's relapse followed autologous stem cell transplantation, and brentuximab vedotin exposure varied. The source of the sample is a study of PD-1 blockade in classical Hodgkin lymphoma. Data came from immunoSEQ multiplex PCR; TCRdb stores just in-frame clones and leaves some out. The table records fewer than 90,000 clones, 85% to 95% of them present only once. This specimen was peripheral blood mononuclear cells (PBMCs), taken at baseline. The chain is built from TRBV27 and TRBJ2-3; a weak D match, TRBD2 (6 bases). This TCR was sampled from a human donor with classical Hodgkin lymphoma. The CDR3 loop is CASSLVGPGVPETDTQYF. As DNA, the CDR3 is TGTGCCAGCAGTCTCGTCGGTCCGGGGGTCCCTGAAACAGATACGCAGTATTTT.